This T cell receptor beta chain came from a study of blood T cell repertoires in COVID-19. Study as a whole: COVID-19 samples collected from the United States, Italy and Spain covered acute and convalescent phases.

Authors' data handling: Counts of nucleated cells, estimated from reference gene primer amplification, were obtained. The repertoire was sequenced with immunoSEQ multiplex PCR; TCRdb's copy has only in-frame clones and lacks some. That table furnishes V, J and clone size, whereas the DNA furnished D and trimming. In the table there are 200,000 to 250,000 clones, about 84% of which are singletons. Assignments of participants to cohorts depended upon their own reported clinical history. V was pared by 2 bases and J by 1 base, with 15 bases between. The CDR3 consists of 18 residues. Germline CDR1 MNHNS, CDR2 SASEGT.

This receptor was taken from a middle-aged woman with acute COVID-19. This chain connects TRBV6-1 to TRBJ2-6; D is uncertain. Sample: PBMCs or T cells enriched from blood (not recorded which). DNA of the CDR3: TGTGCCAGCAGTGAACTCGGCAGGTTGTTTTCTGGGGCCAACGTCCTGACTTTC. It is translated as CASSELGRLFSGANVLTF.